The subject of this entry is one T cell receptor beta chain. The data belong to a study of blood T cell repertoires in COVID-19. Study in general: From the United States, Italy and Spain came samples of acute and convalescent COVID-19. Nucleic acid was either cDNA or gDNA, and it came from T cells, B-cell-depleted T cells, or PBMCs.

Authors' data handling: By means of reference gene primer amplification, nucleated cell counts were estimated. The protocol was immunoSEQ multiplex PCR, while the TCRdb copy is restricted to in-frame clones and leaves out a portion. V and J calls and clone size follow that table, whereas D and trimming were derived from the DNA. The sample yields about 260,000 clones, 84% seen once. V was clipped by 4 bases and J by 6 bases, with 15 bases between them. Per germline, CDR1 KGHDR and CDR2 SFDVKD. This CDR3 comprises 14 residues. The sequenced material came from peripheral blood. The gene calls are TRBV24-1 and TRBJ2-7, with TRBD2 as a possible D gene (6 bases). The origin of this receptor is a woman aged 40-49 years who had recovered from COVID-19. Here the CDR3 reads CATSDPRGSGEQYF. For the CDR3, the DNA is TGTGCCACCAGTGACCCCCGGGGGTCGGGCGAGCAGTACTTC.